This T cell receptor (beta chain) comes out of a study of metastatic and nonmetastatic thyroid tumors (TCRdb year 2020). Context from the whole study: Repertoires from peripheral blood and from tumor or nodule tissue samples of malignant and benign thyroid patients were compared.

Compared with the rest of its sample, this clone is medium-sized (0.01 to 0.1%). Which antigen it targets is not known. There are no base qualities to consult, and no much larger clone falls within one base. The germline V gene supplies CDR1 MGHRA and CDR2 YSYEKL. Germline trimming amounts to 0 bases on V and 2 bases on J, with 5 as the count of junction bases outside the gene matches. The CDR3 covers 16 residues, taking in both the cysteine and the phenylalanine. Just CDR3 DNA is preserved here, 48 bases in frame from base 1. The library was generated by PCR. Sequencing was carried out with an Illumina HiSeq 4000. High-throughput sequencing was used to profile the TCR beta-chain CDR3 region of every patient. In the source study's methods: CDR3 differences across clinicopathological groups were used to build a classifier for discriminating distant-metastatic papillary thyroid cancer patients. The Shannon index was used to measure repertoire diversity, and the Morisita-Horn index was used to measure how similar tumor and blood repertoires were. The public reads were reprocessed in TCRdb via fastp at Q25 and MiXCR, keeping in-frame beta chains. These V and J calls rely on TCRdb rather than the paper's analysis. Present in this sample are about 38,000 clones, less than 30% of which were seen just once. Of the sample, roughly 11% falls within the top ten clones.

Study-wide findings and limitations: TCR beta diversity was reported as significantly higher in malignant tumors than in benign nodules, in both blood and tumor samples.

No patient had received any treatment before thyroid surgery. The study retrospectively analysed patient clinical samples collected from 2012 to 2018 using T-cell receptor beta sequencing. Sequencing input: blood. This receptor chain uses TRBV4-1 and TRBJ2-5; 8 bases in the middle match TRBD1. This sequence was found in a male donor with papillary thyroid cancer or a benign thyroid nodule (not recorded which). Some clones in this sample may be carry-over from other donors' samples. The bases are TGCGCCAGCAGCCAAGATAGGACAGGGACACAAGAGACCCAGTACTTC. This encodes CASSQDRTGTQETQYF.